The entry below describes one TCR beta chain. The data are from a study of blood T cell repertoires in COVID-19. Study overall: Researchers got acute and convalescent COVID-19 samples from the United States, Italy and Spain. From T cells, B-cell-depleted T cells, or PBMCs came the material, which was cDNA or gDNA.

CDR3 length equals 15 residues. The trim removed 5 bases at V and 6 bases at J, leaving 4 bases unmatched. Germline assignment: CDR1 SGHVS and CDR2 FNYEAQ. Authors' processing steps: Reference gene primer amplification in the assay estimated nucleated cell counts. Sequencing was performed with immunoSEQ multiplex PCR; in TCRdb, only in-frame clones are kept and a portion is missing. That table is the source of V, J and clone size, and D and trimming were worked out from the DNA. The sample carries 35,000 to 55,000 clones, around 83% recorded once. This TCR derives from a man in his sixties with active COVID-19. The chain combines TRBV7-6 with TRBJ2-3, with TRBD2 matching 14 bases. Sequencing was done on a sample of peripheral blood. This CDR3 reads CASSTGTSGSDTQYF. Here the CDR3 DNA reads TGTGCCAGCAGCACGGGGACTAGCGGGAGCGATACGCAGTATTTT.